The 3 T cell receptor beta chains below come from one sample, sequenced in a study of cytomegalovirus exposure and HLA in healthy donors. PCR involved 60 Vbeta and 13 Jbeta primers. The assay was immunoSEQ multiplex PCR, and TCRdb's table has in-frame clones only and misses some. The data contain 100,000 or so clones, 78% of them singletons. The sequenced sample was PBMCs. The receptors come from a man in his thirties or forties in good health and CMV-seronegative.

This clone was observed a handful of times. This chain links TRBV19 with TRBJ2-5, with 10 bases identical to TRBD2. The CDR3 consists of 17 residues. Looked up from germline, CDR1 is LNHDA and CDR2 is SQIVND (reference sequence). J lost 4 bases, V lost 3 bases, and 11 bases had no gene match. CDR3 region: CASSMGGKLAGVETQYF. Written as DNA, the CDR3 is TGTGCCAGTAGTATGGGAGGGAAGCTAGCGGGAGTAGAGACCCAGTACTTC.

The V gene is TRBV5-1, the J gene TRBJ1-1, with 11 bases matching TRBD1. The junction had 8 bases not matched to a gene; V was cut back by 0 bases and J by 4 bases. The CDR3 totals 17 residues. Germline CDR1 reads SGHRS; CDR2 reads YFSETQ. CDR3 bases: TGCGCCAGCAGCTTGGTCGGACAGGGGGCCGCCGGCACTGAAGCTTTCTTT. Protein sequence: CASSLVGQGAAGTEAFF.

This clone was observed a single time. CDR3 amino acids: CASSFRRAPLAEAFF. In nucleotides, the CDR3 is TGTGCCAGCAGTTTTCGGCGGGCGCCTTTGGCTGAAGCTTTCTTT. The gene calls are TRBV27 and TRBJ1-1, with unresolved D. Germline V CDR1 and CDR2: MNHEY, SMNVEV (reference sequence). V lost 3 bases and J lost 6, with 17 bases in between. This CDR3 contains 15 residues.